A single sample is the source of the 12 T cell receptor beta chains below, sequenced in a study of cytomegalovirus exposure and HLA in healthy donors. The PCR was carried out with 60 Vbeta primers and 13 Jbeta primers. Sequencing used immunoSEQ multiplex PCR; TCRdb keeps in-frame clones, though not all of them. This table holds roughly 180,000 clones, roughly 84% found once. Sequencing used PBMCs. All receptors derive from a man younger than 40 in good health and CMV-seronegative.

The chain joins TRBV5-1 to TRBJ2-4; possibly TRBD2 for D (5 bases). V was clipped by 0 bases and J by 5 bases, with 15 bases between them. Germline V CDR1 and CDR2: SGHRS, YFSETQ. There are 16 residues in the CDR3. CDR3: CASSLESTRYENIQYF. The CDR3 DNA sequence: TGCGCCAGCAGCTTGGAATCAACTAGATATGAAAACATTCAGTACTTC.

The chain combines TRBV7-7 with TRBJ2-5; tentative D call: TRBD1 (6 bases). V gave up 5 bases and J gave up 5 bases, with 15 bases separating them. Germline lookup yields CDR1 SSHAT and CDR2 FNYEAQ (reference sequence). The CDR3 has 14 amino acids. The CDR3 sequence is CASSLGQKRETQYF. CDR3 in DNA: TGTGCCAGCAGCCTTGGACAGAAACGGGAGACCCAGTACTTC.

The chain has TRBV6-1 and TRBJ1-5; D is ambiguous. Germline V gene data show CDR1 as MNHNS and CDR2 as SASEGT. V lost 2 bases and J lost 6, with 14 bases in between. The CDR3 runs to 15 residues. CDR3 bases: TGTGCCAGCAGTGAAACATTGACCGGGTTTCAGCCCCAGCATTTT. It codes for CASSETLTGFQPQHF.

V and J are TRBV5-1 and TRBJ2-1, with 12 bases fitting TRBD2. V lost 4 bases to trimming and J lost 10 bases; unmatched junction nucleotides: 9. CDR1 and CDR2 (germline): SGHRS, YFSETQ. The CDR3 is 15 amino acids. The DNA of the CDR3 is TGCGCCAGCAGCCCCTGGACTAGCGGGAATGGGGAGCAGTTCTTC. Amino acids: CASSPWTSGNGEQFF. The variable domain in full, completed from reference TRBV5-1 and TRBJ2-1, reads KAGVTQTPRYLIKTRGQQVTLSCSPISGHRSVSWYQQTPGQGLQFLFEYFSETQRNKGNFPGRFSGRQFSNSRSEMNVSTLELGDSALYLCASSPWTSGNGEQFFGPGTRLTVL.

The chain uses TRBV9 and TRBJ1-3, with D unclear. The V end lost 0 bases, the J end lost 0 bases, and 7 bases lay between the germline ends. Germline V gives CDR1 SGDLS, CDR2 YYNGEE. This CDR3 comprises 15 residues. CDR3 coding DNA: TGTGCCAGCAGCGTAGGACAACGCTCTGGAAACACCATATATTTT. Amino acid sequence: CASSVGQRSGNTIYF.

This chain connects TRBV5-1 to TRBJ1-1; possible D gene TRBD1, 5 bases. V was trimmed by 0 bases and J by 1 base, leaving 7 bases between them. The CDR3 runs to 14 residues. Per the germline V gene, CDR1 is SGHRS and CDR2 is YFSETQ. In DNA, the CDR3 is TGCGCCAGCAGCTTGGCCGGGGGGAACACTGAAGCTTTCTTT. Translation: CASSLAGGNTEAFF.

This chain connects TRBV5-1 to TRBJ2-5; possible D gene TRBD2, 5 bases. Trimming took 0 bases from V and 2 from J, leaving 8 bases between them. Germline CDR1 SGHRS, CDR2 YFSETQ. The CDR3 extends over 14 amino acids. The CDR3 here is CASSLDGGQETQYF. The CDR3 DNA sequence: TGCGCCAGCAGCTTGGACGGCGGGCAAGAGACCCAGTACTTC. The full variable domain, with the rest looked up from reference TRBV5-1 and TRBJ2-5, is KAGVTQTPRYLIKTRGQQVTLSCSPISGHRSVSWYQQTPGQGLQFLFEYFSETQRNKGNFPGRFSGRQFSNSRSEMNVSTLELGDSALYLCASSLDGGQETQYFGPGTRLLVL.

The V call is TRBV19, the J call TRBJ1-1, with D perhaps matching TRBD1 (5 bases). From germline, CDR1 is LNHDA and CDR2 SQIVND (reference sequence). The CDR3 sequence is 13 residues long. V lost 7 bases, J lost 1 base, and 10 bases lay in between. CDR3 DNA sequence: TGTGCCAGTAAACAGGTACCGAACACTGAAGCTTTCTTT. Its protein is CASKQVPNTEAFF.

This clone has a handful of counts. The genes are TRBV15 and TRBJ1-1, with unresolved D. This CDR3 spans 16 amino acids. V was pared by 3 bases and J by 1 base, with 15 bases between. CDR1 is LNHNV, CDR2 YYDKDF, per germline (reference sequence). CDR3 bases: TGTGCCACCAGCAGCGGTCAGGCTCAGGCGAACACTGAAGCTTTCTTT. It codes for CATSSGQAQANTEAFF. Full variable domain (remainder filled in from reference TRBV15 and TRBJ1-1): DAMVIQNPRYQVTQFGKPVTLSCSQTLNHNVMYWYQQKSSQAPKLLFHYYDKDFNNEADTPDNFQSRRPNTSFCFLDIRSPGLGDTAMYLCATSSGQAQANTEAFFGQGTRLTVV.

The chain couples TRBV10-3 to TRBJ2-2, with 8 bases identical to TRBD2. Germline CDR1 reads ENHRY; CDR2 reads SYGVKD. The CDR3 spans 15 residues. V lost 5 bases and J lost 1; bases outside the gene matches: 3. The CDR3 loop is CAISPGLENTGELFF. DNA for the CDR3: TGTGCCATCAGTCCGGGACTAGAGAACACCGGGGAGCTGTTTTTT.

This clone was observed once. The same CDR3 also results from other DNA sequences found in this sample. The chain joins TRBV5-6 to TRBJ1-5; D possibly corresponds to TRBD1 (5 bases). The germline V gene has CDR1 SGHDT and CDR2 YYEEEE. This CDR3 has 15 residues. The germline V and J ends were trimmed by 0 bases and 1 base, with 8 bases remaining between them. CDR3 DNA sequence: TGTGCCAGCAGCTTGGGGGGGGGAAGCAATCAGCCCCAGCATTTT. Translated: CASSLGGGSNQPQHF.

The V call is TRBV7-3, the J call TRBJ2-1; the D gene is possibly TRBD1 (6 bases). The CDR3 loop spans 16 amino acids. Germline assignment: CDR1 SGHTA and CDR2 FQGTGA. V lost 0 bases to trimming and J lost 1 base, with 10 bases between them. CDR3 nucleotide sequence: TGTGCCAGCAGCTTAACGTGGGGGCTGTCCTACAATGAGCAGTTCTTC. Translating gives CASSLTWGLSYNEQFF.